Listed here are 19 T cell receptor beta chains from one sample, sequenced in a study of T cell responses to AZD1222 COVID-19 vaccine. TCRdb's table, derived via immunoSEQ multiplex PCR, lists solely in-frame clones and lacks some. The sample yields approximately 120,000 clones, about 89% seen once. The material sequenced was peripheral blood, taken 28 days after the second AZD1222 dose. The source of these receptors is an adult who received the AZD1222 COVID-19 vaccine.

This clone was detected a few times. In nucleotides, the CDR3 is TGTGCCAGCAGCTTCGGTACAGGGGACAATGAGCAGTTCTTC. Translation gives CASSFGTGDNEQFF. This sequence joins TRBV7-9 and TRBJ2-1, with TRBD1 matching over 7 bases. CDR1 SEHNR and CDR2 FQNEAQ come from the germline V gene (reference sequence). There are 14 residues in the CDR3. V trimming: 3 bases; J trimming: 5 bases; junction bases outside the gene matches: 4.

The rearrangement uses TRBV6-6 and TRBJ1-6, with D tentatively TRBD1 (6 bases). Trimming cost V 2 bases and J 13 bases, with 18 bases left between them. CDR3 length: 15 residues. Germline V lookup: CDR1 MNHNY, CDR2 SVGAGI (reference sequence). The CDR3 DNA reads TGTGCCAGCAGTTACCCCGGGGGGCTAGGACGGCCCCTCCACTTT. It yields the protein CASSYPGGLGRPLHF.

This clone was seen a few times. V gene TRBV3-1 (or the pseudogene TRBV3-2) combines with J gene TRBJ1-1, with TRBD1 identical over 9 bases. V was clipped by 4 bases and J by 6 bases; unmatched bases: 12. The germline CDR1 and CDR2 sequences are LGHDT and YNNKEL (reference sequence). This CDR3 has 16 amino acids. The CDR3 loop reads CASSPRDRVAFSEAFF. The DNA of the CDR3 is TGTGCCAGCAGCCCTCGGGACAGGGTTGCGTTTTCTGAAGCTTTCTTT.

V usage is TRBV30 and J usage is TRBJ2-3; 8 positions match TRBD2. CDR3 length: 17 amino acids. V shed 2 bases and J 1 base; nucleotides not matched to a gene: 11. Germline V lookup: CDR1 GTSNPN, CDR2 SVGIG (reference sequence). This CDR3 reads CAWSTGLGEPGTDTQYF. Here the CDR3 DNA reads TGTGCCTGGAGTACGGGACTAGGGGAACCCGGCACAGATACGCAGTATTTT.

The gene calls are TRBV30 and TRBJ1-5, with D hard to call. There are 12 residues in the CDR3. V shed 2 bases and J shed 0 bases, with 2 bases lying between them. Germline V gives CDR1 GTSNPN, CDR2 SVGIG (reference sequence). For the CDR3, the DNA is TGTGCCTGGAGTCGTAGCAATCAGCCCCAGCATTTT. Amino acids: CAWSRSNQPQHF.

The chain recombines TRBV6-2 or TRBV6-3 with TRBJ2-7; TRBD1 matches at 10 bases. V shed 4 bases and J 2 bases; nucleotides not matched to a gene: 17. There are 19 residues in the CDR3. Germline V gene data show CDR1 as MNHEY and CDR2 as SVGEGT. The CDR3 reads CASSSWSVNTGTGAYEQYF. The DNA of the CDR3 is TGTGCCAGCAGTTCTTGGTCGGTGAATACCGGGACAGGGGCCTACGAGCAGTACTTC.

The CDR3 region has the DNA TGTGCCAGTACCCCGCGGCAGTCCACTGAAGCTTTCTTT. Translating gives CASTPRQSTEAFF. V and J are TRBV19 and TRBJ1-1, with D uncertain. CDR3 length: 13 residues. The germline V and J ends were trimmed by 7 bases and 4 bases, with 13 bases remaining between them. The germline V gene encodes CDR1 LNHDA and CDR2 SQIVND (reference sequence).

The chain is built from TRBV27 and TRBJ1-4; no definite D call. The V and J ends lost 11 bases and 4 bases respectively, with 14 bases between them. The CDR3 has 13 amino acids. Looked up from germline, CDR1 is MNHEY and CDR2 is SMNVEV (reference sequence). CDR3 residues: CAAGRDNNEKLFF. The CDR3 DNA sequence: TGTGCCGCCGGTCGGGATAATAATGAAAAACTGTTTTTT.

This clone showed up just a few times. J is TRBJ1-1 and V is TRBV6-2 or TRBV6-3, with D possibly matching TRBD1 (5 bases). Germline CDR1 is MNHEY and CDR2 is SVGEGT. The CDR3 is 13 amino acids. The V end lost 0 bases, the J end lost 7 bases, and 9 bases lay between the germline ends. Written as DNA, the CDR3 is TGTGCCAGCAGTTACTCGAATAGGGGTGAAGCTTTCTTT. Its translation is CASSYSNRGEAFF.

In nucleotides, the CDR3 is TGTGCCAGCAGCCACAGGGAAGGATTCACTGAAGCTTTCTTT. Translating it yields CASSHREGFTEAFF. V gene TRBV7-8 combines with J gene TRBJ1-1; tentative D call: TRBD1 (6 bases). This CDR3 contains 14 residues. Deletions cut 5 bases from V and 4 bases from J, with 14 bases between. The germline gives CDR1 SGHVS, CDR2 FQNEAQ.

This chain connects TRBV5-4 to TRBJ1-2; no definite D call. The CDR3 consists of 13 residues. The V end lost 0 bases, the J end lost 7 bases, and 10 bases lay between the germline ends. The germline gives CDR1 SGHNT, CDR2 YYREEE (reference sequence). The CDR3, as DNA: TGTGCCAGCAGCTTGGCCCAGGCTCCTGGCTACACCTTC. Translating it yields CASSLAQAPGYTF.

This sequence joins TRBV10-3 and TRBJ2-2; TRBD1 agrees at 7 bases. Germline values: CDR1 ENHRY, CDR2 SYGVKD. The V and J ends lost 4 bases and 6 bases, in that order; junction bases with no gene match: 8. CDR3 length: 15 amino acids. The CDR3 DNA reads as TGTGCCATCAGTGCAGGGGGAGAGCTCGCCGGGGAGCTGTTTTTT. The encoded protein is CAISAGGELAGELFF.

The rearrangement uses TRBV10-2 and TRBJ1-5; a possible D gene is TRBD1 (6 bases). Germline V gives CDR1 WSHSY, CDR2 SAAADI. This CDR3 spans 12 amino acids. V dropped 1 base and J dropped 15 bases, with 13 bases sitting between them. CDR3 sequence reads: CASSEFNRARHF. The CDR3 DNA reads as TGCGCCAGCAGTGAGTTTAACAGGGCGAGGCATTTT.

The rearrangement joins TRBV27 to TRBJ2-5; 13 bases align to TRBD2. J was trimmed by 4 bases and V by 2 bases; bases with no gene match: 10. This CDR3 comprises 18 residues. The V gene's germline CDR1 is MNHEY and CDR2 SMNVEV (reference sequence). The CDR3 loop reads CASSLQELAGGPVETQYF. CDR3 bases: TGTGCCAGCAGTTTACAAGAACTAGCGGGAGGGCCGGTAGAGACCCAGTACTTC.

Here the CDR3 reads CASSESSGDRENSPLHF. The CDR3 nucleotides read TGCGCCAGCAGTGAGTCCTCGGGGGACAGGGAGAATTCACCCCTCCACTTT. This chain links TRBV10-2 with TRBJ1-6, with 9 bases fitting TRBD1. V lost 0 bases and J lost 7; bases outside the gene matches: 7. Per germline, CDR1 WSHSY and CDR2 SAAADI. The CDR3 totals 17 residues.

This chain connects TRBV4-3 to TRBJ2-7; D perhaps matches TRBD1 (6 bases). CDR3 size: 14 residues. V was shortened by 8 bases and J by 5 bases, with 19 bases between the two germline ends. CDR1 is LGHNA, CDR2 YSLEER, per germline. CDR3 in amino acids: CASRRQVQNDEQYF. The CDR3 DNA follows: TGCGCCAGCCGGAGACAGGTCCAGAACGACGAGCAGTACTTC.

The CDR3 region is CASSPRQGASDEQYF. As DNA, the CDR3 is TGTGCCAGCTCACCTCGACAGGGGGCTTCGGACGAGCAGTACTTC. V and J are TRBV18 and TRBJ2-7, with TRBD1 identical over 10 bases. Trimming took 3 bases from V and 5 from J; bases not matched to a gene: 7. CDR3 size: 15 residues. The germline gives CDR1 KGHSH, CDR2 LQKENI.

V and J are TRBV7-3 and TRBJ2-5, with 14 bases matching TRBD2. The germline V gene has CDR1 SGHTA and CDR2 FQGTGA. J was trimmed by 5 bases and V by 4 bases; bases with no gene match: 6. The CDR3 covers 16 residues. The CDR3 DNA reads TGTGCCAGCAGCTCGGGGACTAGCGGGAGTTCCGAGACCCAGTACTTC. Translating gives CASSSGTSGSSETQYF.

The chain joins TRBV7-3 to TRBJ2-3; 7 positions match TRBD1. The V gene end was trimmed by 5 bases and the J gene end by 9 bases; junction bases not matched to a gene: 5. Germline V lookup: CDR1 SGHTA, CDR2 FQGTGA. The CDR3 spans 12 residues. The CDR3 spells CASSTTGETQYF. The CDR3 DNA is TGTGCCAGCAGCACTACAGGGGAGACGCAGTATTTT.